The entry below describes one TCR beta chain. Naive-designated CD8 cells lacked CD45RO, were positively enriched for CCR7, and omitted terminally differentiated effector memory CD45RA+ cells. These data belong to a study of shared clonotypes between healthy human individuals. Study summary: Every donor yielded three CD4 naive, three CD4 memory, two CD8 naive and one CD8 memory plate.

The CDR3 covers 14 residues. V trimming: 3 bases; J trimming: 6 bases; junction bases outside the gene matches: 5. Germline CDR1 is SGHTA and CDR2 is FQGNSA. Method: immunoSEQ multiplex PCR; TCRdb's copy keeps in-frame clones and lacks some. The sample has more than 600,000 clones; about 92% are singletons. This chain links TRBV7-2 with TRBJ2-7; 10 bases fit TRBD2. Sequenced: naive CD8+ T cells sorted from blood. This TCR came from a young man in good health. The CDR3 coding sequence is TGTGCCAGCAGCTTTTCAGCGGGAGGGCCCGAGCAGTACTTC. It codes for CASSFSAGGPEQYF.